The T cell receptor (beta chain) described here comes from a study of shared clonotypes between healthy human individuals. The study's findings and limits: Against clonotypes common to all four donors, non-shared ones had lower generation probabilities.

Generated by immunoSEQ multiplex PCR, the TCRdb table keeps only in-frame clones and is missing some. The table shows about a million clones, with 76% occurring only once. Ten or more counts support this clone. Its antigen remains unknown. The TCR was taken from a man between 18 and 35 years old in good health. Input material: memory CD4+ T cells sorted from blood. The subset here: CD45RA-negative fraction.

CDR3 bases: TGCGCCAGCAGCCAAGTGGATATGGTGGTTTACAATGAGCAGTTCTTC. It is translated as CASSQVDMVVYNEQFF. The chain has TRBV4-1 and TRBJ2-1; no clear D. CDR3 size: 16 residues. In germline, CDR1 is MGHRA, CDR2 YSYEKL. Trimming took 1 base from V and 4 from J, leaving 14 bases between them.